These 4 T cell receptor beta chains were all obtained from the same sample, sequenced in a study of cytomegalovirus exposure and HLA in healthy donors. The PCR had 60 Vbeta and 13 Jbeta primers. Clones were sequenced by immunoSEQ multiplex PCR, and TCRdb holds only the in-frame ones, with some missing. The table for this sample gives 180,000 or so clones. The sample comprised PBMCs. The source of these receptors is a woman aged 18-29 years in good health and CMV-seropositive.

DNA of the CDR3: TGTGCCAGCTCACCGGGGGGGCAGAGAGGCTACACCTTC. Encoded protein: CASSPGGQRGYTF. The chain joins TRBV18 to TRBJ1-2; TRBD1 might be the D (6 bases). The V and J ends lost 3 bases and 8 bases respectively, with 13 bases between them. The CDR3 contains 13 residues. From germline, CDR1 is KGHSH and CDR2 LQKENI. Full variable domain (missing parts from reference TRBV18 and TRBJ1-2): NAGVMQNPRHLVRRRGQEARLRCSPMKGHSHVYWYRQLPEEGLKFMVYLQKENIIDESGMPKERFSAEFPKEGPSILRIQQVVRGDSAAYFCASSPGGQRGYTFGSGTRLTVV.

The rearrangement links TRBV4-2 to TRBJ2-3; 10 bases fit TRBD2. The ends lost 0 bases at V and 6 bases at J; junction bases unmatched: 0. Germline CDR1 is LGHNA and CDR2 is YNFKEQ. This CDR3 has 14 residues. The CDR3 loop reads CASSQDSGRDTQYF. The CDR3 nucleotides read TGTGCCAGCAGCCAAGATAGCGGGAGGGATACGCAGTATTTT.

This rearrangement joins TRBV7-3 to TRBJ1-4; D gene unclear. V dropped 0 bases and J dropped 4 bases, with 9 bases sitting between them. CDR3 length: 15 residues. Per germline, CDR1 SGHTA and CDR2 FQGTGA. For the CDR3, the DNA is TGTGCCAGCAGCTTAACTCCCCTCTTTAATGAAAAACTGTTTTTT. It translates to CASSLTPLFNEKLFF.

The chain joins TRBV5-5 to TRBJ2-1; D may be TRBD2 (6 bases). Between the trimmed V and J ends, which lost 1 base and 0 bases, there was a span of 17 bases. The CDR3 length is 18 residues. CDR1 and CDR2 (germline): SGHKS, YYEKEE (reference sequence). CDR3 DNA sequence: TGTGCCAGCAGCTTGTACCTAGGGGACTTGCGCTCCTACAATGAGCAGTTCTTC. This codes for CASSLYLGDLRSYNEQFF.